The T cell receptor beta chain under discussion was sequenced for a study of shared clonotypes between healthy human individuals. Sequenced by immunoSEQ multiplex PCR; TCRdb stores in-frame clones only, minus some. The data contain millions of clones, 90% to 95% of them singletons. This CDR3 is built from 11 residues. Between the trimmed V and J ends, which lost 1 base and 6 bases, there was a span of 3 bases. Germline-derived CDR1 and CDR2 are LNHDA and SQIVND (reference sequence). Terminally differentiated effector memory CD45RA+ cells were excluded from the naive CD8 cells, which were CD45RO-negative and positively selected for CCR7.

The clonotype was recovered from a man aged 18 to 29 in good health. Some clones in this sample may be carry-over from other donors' samples. The sequencing input was naive CD8+ T cells from PBMCs. The J gene is TRBJ1-1, the V gene TRBV19; D uncertain. CDR3 sequence (DNA): TGTGCCAGTAGTATAGCGTCTGAAGCTTTCTTT. The encoded protein is CASSIASEAFF.